The 25 T cell receptor beta chains reported below all come from one sample, sequenced in a study of blood T cell repertoires in COVID-19. The protocol was immunoSEQ multiplex PCR, while the TCRdb copy is restricted to in-frame clones and leaves out a portion. The data contain 20,000 or so clones, roughly 84% of them singletons. The source material was peripheral blood. The source of these receptors is a middle-aged man with acute or convalescent COVID-19.

The chain is built from TRBV5-5 and TRBJ2-7; D possibly corresponds to TRBD1 (5 bases). Trimming cost V 4 bases and J 4 bases, with 12 bases left between them. The germline V gene encodes CDR1 SGHKS and CDR2 YYEKEE (reference sequence). CDR3 length equals 13 residues. CDR3 amino acids: CASSKDTAYEQYF. The CDR3 coding sequence is TGTGCCAGCAGCAAGGACACAGCTTACGAGCAGTACTTC. Full variable domain (rest looked up from reference TRBV5-5 and TRBJ2-7): DAGVTQSPTHLIKTRGQQVTLRCSPISGHKSVSWYQQVLGQGPQFIFQYYEKEERGRGNFPDRFSARQFPNYSSELNVNALLLGDSALYLCASSKDTAYEQYFGPGTRLTVT.

The V and J genes are TRBV6-5 and TRBJ1-4, with D tentatively TRBD1 (5 bases). The germline CDR1 and CDR2 sequences are MNHEY and SVGAGI. Deletions cut 7 bases from V and 7 bases from J, with 10 bases between. The CDR3 covers 12 residues. For the CDR3, the DNA is TGTGCCAGCACGGGGGGAGGTGAAAAACTGTTTTTT. Protein product: CASTGGGEKLFF.

The genes are TRBV5-1 and TRBJ1-3, with 7 bases fitting TRBD1. The CDR3 length is 14 residues. Losses at the gene ends were 2 bases for V and 4 bases for J; bases not matched to a gene: 3. Germline CDR1 and CDR2: SGHRS and YFSETQ. The CDR3 sequence: CASSLQGSGNTIYF. CDR3 sequence (DNA): TGCGCCAGCAGCTTACAGGGGTCGGGAAACACCATATATTTT.

The chain is built from TRBV19 and TRBJ1-4, with 7 positions matching TRBD1. Unmatched junction bases numbered 9, after V lost 4 bases and J lost 7 bases. This CDR3 is 15 amino acids long. Germline values: CDR1 LNHDA, CDR2 SQIVND (reference sequence). CDR3 amino acids: CASSTLRQGGEKLFF. In nucleotides, the CDR3 is TGTGCCAGTAGTACCCTCCGACAGGGCGGTGAAAAACTGTTTTTT.

The chain couples TRBV5-4 to TRBJ2-7, with 7 nucleotides matching TRBD1. This CDR3 is 16 amino acids long. J gave up 4 bases and V 4 bases, and 14 bases lay outside the gene matches. Per germline, CDR1 SGHNT and CDR2 YYREEE (reference sequence). CDR3 sequence reads: CASSQRPDRSVYEQYF. CDR3 DNA sequence: TGTGCCAGCAGCCAAAGACCGGACAGGAGTGTGTACGAGCAGTACTTC.

The chain links TRBV7-9 to TRBJ1-5; the D gene is possibly TRBD1 (6 bases). Germline V gene data show CDR1 as SEHNR and CDR2 as FQNEAQ (reference sequence). V lost 4 bases, J lost 3 bases, and 16 bases lay in between. The CDR3 has 16 amino acids. The CDR3 region has the DNA TGTGCCAGCAGCTATCGAGAAGGGGGTCCCAATCAGCCCCAGCATTTT. Its protein is CASSYREGGPNQPQHF.

This clone was seen just once. The chain combines TRBV30 with TRBJ1-1; TRBD1 is a possible D gene (5 bases). This CDR3 comprises 13 residues. Germline V gene sequence: CDR1 GTSNPN, CDR2 SVGIG (reference sequence). The germline V and J ends were trimmed by 2 bases and 5 bases, with 12 bases remaining between them. The CDR3 loop reads CAWSRTGGTEAFF. The CDR3 DNA is TGTGCCTGGAGTCGAACCGGGGGGACTGAAGCTTTCTTT.

This clone has just one count. The CDR3 region is CASSQGQGARVYGYTF. In DNA form, the CDR3 reads TGTGCCAGCAGCCAGGGACAGGGGGCGCGGGTCTATGGCTACACCTTC. This chain uses TRBV3-1 (or the pseudogene TRBV3-2) with TRBJ1-2; 12 bases align to TRBD1. J lost 4 bases, V lost 3 bases, and 6 bases had no gene match. Germline V gene sequence: CDR1 LGHDT, CDR2 YNNKEL (reference sequence). The CDR3 runs to 16 residues.

This clone occurred a few times. V gene TRBV6-5 combines with J gene TRBJ1-6; D is undetermined. Deletions cut 4 bases from V and 0 bases from J, with 7 bases between. The CDR3 spans 15 residues. Germline V gene data show CDR1 as MNHEY and CDR2 as SVGAGI. CDR3 in DNA: TGTGCCAGCAGTTCCCCGAGCTCCTATAATTCACCCCTCCACTTT. Encoded protein: CASSSPSSYNSPLHF.

J is TRBJ2-7 and V is TRBV5-1; D is undetermined. Trimming removed 4 bases at V and 5 bases at J, with 16 bases between. This CDR3 comprises 14 residues. Per the germline V gene, CDR1 is SGHRS and CDR2 is YFSETQ. The CDR3 nucleotides read TGCGCCAGCAGCCGAACAGTTTCCCCGAACGAGCAGTACTTC. Translated: CASSRTVSPNEQYF.

The rearrangement uses TRBV5-8 and TRBJ2-7, with 7 positions matching TRBD2. The CDR3 sequence is 18 residues long. Germline CDR1 is SGHTS and CDR2 is YDEGEE. J lost 3 bases, V lost 4 bases, and 19 bases had no gene match. The CDR3: CASSAPVRESRGRYEQYF. Written as DNA, the CDR3 is TGTGCCAGCAGCGCCCCCGTGCGGGAGTCGAGGGGCCGCTACGAGCAGTACTTC.

V usage is TRBV20-1 and J usage is TRBJ1-2; 10 nucleotides match TRBD1. The CDR3 totals 16 residues. From germline, CDR1 is DFQATT and CDR2 SNEGSKA (reference sequence). J gave up 6 bases and V 3 bases, and 13 bases lay outside the gene matches. Here the CDR3 reads CSASPLPGQGLHGYTF. Written as DNA, the CDR3 is TGCAGTGCTAGTCCCCTTCCGGGACAGGGGTTGCATGGCTACACCTTC.

This chain links TRBV7-2 with TRBJ2-7; TRBD1 might be the D (6 bases). The germline V gene encodes CDR1 SGHTA and CDR2 FQGNSA. The length of the CDR3 is 15 residues. Trimming left V 2 bases short and J 9 bases short, with 20 bases between. The CDR3 sequence is CASSLRIGTRHGQYF. The CDR3 DNA is TGTGCCAGCAGCTTACGCATCGGGACACGACACGGGCAGTACTTC.

This clone has more than one count but fewer than ten. V usage is TRBV29-1 and J usage is TRBJ1-1; no reliable D call. Germline-derived CDR1 and CDR2 are SQVTM and ANQGSEA. Trimming cost V 4 bases and J 1 base, with 13 bases left between them. The CDR3 consists of 14 residues. Here the CDR3 DNA reads TGCAGCGTTGCCTTTTCTCGTTCGAACACTGAAGCTTTCTTT. As protein: CSVAFSRSNTEAFF. Full variable domain (outside the CDR3, taken from reference TRBV29-1 and TRBJ1-1): SAVISQKPSRDICQRGTSLTIQCQVDSQVTMMFWYRQQPGQSLTLIATANQGSEATYESGFVIDKFPISRPNLTFSTLTVSNMSPEDSSIYLCSVAFSRSNTEAFFGQGTRLTVV.

The chain recombines TRBV4-3 with TRBJ1-1, with a possible D match to TRBD1 (6 bases). The CDR3 is 13 residues long. V dropped 0 bases and J dropped 4 bases, with 6 bases sitting between them. Germline V gene sequence: CDR1 LGHNA, CDR2 YSLEER. This CDR3 reads CASSQDRGTEAFF. The CDR3 bases are TGCGCCAGCAGCCAAGACAGGGGCACTGAAGCTTTCTTT.

The rearrangement joins TRBV9 to TRBJ2-1; tentatively, D is TRBD1 (6 bases). CDR1 is SGDLS, CDR2 YYNGEE, per germline. With 4 bases removed from V and 4 bases from J, the gap between germline ends came to 9 bases. CDR3 size: 13 residues. CDR3 DNA sequence: TGTGCCAGCAGCACCGGGACATACAATGAGCAGTTCTTC. This translates into CASSTGTYNEQFF.

The chain employs TRBV2 and TRBJ1-5, with unresolved D. Germline V lookup: CDR1 SNHLY, CDR2 FYNNEI. The V end lost 6 bases, the J end lost 0 bases, and 12 bases lay between the germline ends. The CDR3 is 15 residues long. The DNA for the CDR3 is TGTGCCAGCAGAGAGACATTACATAGCAATCAGCCCCAGCATTTT. As protein: CASRETLHSNQPQHF.

The rearrangement uses TRBV9 and TRBJ2-3; TRBD2 aligns across 7 bases. The germline CDR1 and CDR2 sequences are SGDLS and YYNGEE. CDR3 length equals 14 residues. V trimming: 0 bases; J trimming: 3 bases; junction bases outside the gene matches: 1. CDR3 in amino acids: CASSVGEGTDTQYF. Written as DNA, the CDR3 is TGTGCCAGCAGCGTAGGGGAGGGAACAGATACGCAGTATTTT.

V gene TRBV27 combines with J gene TRBJ2-1, with TRBD2 matching over 16 bases. V was pared by 7 bases and J by 12 bases, with 6 bases of the junction left unmatched. Germline V gives CDR1 MNHEY, CDR2 SMNVEV (reference sequence). The CDR3 spans 14 residues. The CDR3 sequence is CASTTGLAGGMQFF. The CDR3 DNA is TGTGCCAGCACCACGGGACTAGCGGGGGGGATGCAGTTCTTC.

Only a few counts were recorded for this clone. The chain is built from TRBV7-3 and TRBJ1-1; tentative D call: TRBD1 (5 bases). The germline V gene encodes CDR1 SGHTA and CDR2 FQGTGA. There are 14 residues in the CDR3. V was cut by 2 bases and J by 1 base, with 8 bases left in between. The chain's CDR3 is CASSLGRGNTEAFF. The CDR3 bases are TGTGCCAGCAGCTTAGGTAGGGGGAACACTGAAGCTTTCTTT.

The rearrangement uses TRBV6-4 and TRBJ2-2; D possibly corresponds to TRBD1 (5 bases). Trimming took off 6 bases at V and 7 bases at J, with 18 bases between the two ends. CDR3 length: 15 amino acids. Germline V CDR1 and CDR2: MRHNA, SNTAGT. Here the CDR3 reads CASRTDSVTGGELFF. CDR3 nucleotide sequence: TGTGCCAGCAGAACTGACAGCGTCACGGGCGGGGAGCTGTTTTTT.

The chain links TRBV30 to TRBJ1-4, with 8 bases fitting TRBD1. Germline trimming cut 1 base from V and 9 bases from J; bases unmatched to any gene: 7. Germline V gene sequence: CDR1 GTSNPN, CDR2 SVGIG (reference sequence). The CDR3 is 14 amino acids. CDR3 residues: CAWSGGQGPQKLFF. CDR3 in DNA: TGTGCCTGGAGTGGAGGACAGGGCCCCCAAAAACTGTTTTTT.

The genes are TRBV9 and TRBJ2-7, with TRBD1 matching 12 bases. Germline assignment: CDR1 SGDLS and CDR2 YYNGEE. The CDR3 is 15 residues long. V lost 4 bases to trimming and J lost 4 bases; unmatched junction nucleotides: 6. This chain's CDR3 is CASSPRDRGLYEQYF. The CDR3 DNA is TGTGCCAGCAGCCCCCGGGACAGGGGGCTTTACGAGCAGTACTTC.

Written as DNA, the CDR3 is TGTGCCAGCATAGTAGGGGGAATCCAGAACACTGAAGCTTTCTTT. Its translation is CASIVGGIQNTEAFF. This chain joins TRBV2 and TRBJ1-1; tentative D call: TRBD1 (6 bases). The CDR3 spans 15 residues. The ends were cut back, 7 bases at V and 1 base at J, with 16 bases in the middle. The V gene's germline CDR1 is SNHLY and CDR2 FYNNEI.

This clone occurred a few times. The rearrangement joins TRBV30 to TRBJ2-2; TRBD1 matches 8 bases. The V gene's germline CDR1 is GTSNPN and CDR2 SVGIG (reference sequence). The CDR3 runs 15 residues. J lost 2 bases, V lost 1 base, and 3 bases had no gene match. DNA for the CDR3: TGTGCCTGGAGTGAGGACAGGGCTAACACCGGGGAGCTGTTTTTT. Amino acids: CAWSEDRANTGELFF.